The 29 T cell receptor beta chains listed next were all sequenced from one sample in a study of shared clonotypes between healthy human individuals. Clones were sequenced by immunoSEQ multiplex PCR, and TCRdb holds only the in-frame ones, with some missing. The sample has around 350,000 clones, more than 60% seen once. The sequencing input was memory CD4+ T cells sorted from blood. The subset here: CD45RA-negative fraction. These receptors were obtained from a man aged 25-45 years in good health.

This clone has just one count. The same CDR3 can be traced to other DNA sequences in this sample. The V call is TRBV5-1, the J call TRBJ1-1; D may be TRBD1 (5 bases). Trimming stripped 7 bases from V and 1 base from J, with 14 bases between. Germline assignment: CDR1 SGHRS and CDR2 YFSETQ. This CDR3 has 14 residues. The chain's CDR3 is CASSLSGPNTEAFF. The CDR3 bases are TGCGCCAGCTCACTCTCGGGGCCGAACACTGAAGCTTTCTTT.

The chain carries TRBV7-3 and TRBJ2-3; 8 nucleotides line up with TRBD2. Germline values: CDR1 SGHTA, CDR2 FQGTGA. V dropped 5 bases and J dropped 4; count of bases not matched to a gene: 11. The CDR3 extends over 16 amino acids. The CDR3 here is CASSGGGREGPDTQYF. CDR3 DNA: TGTGCCAGCAGCGGGGGAGGTCGGGAGGGTCCAGATACGCAGTATTTT.

This clone showed up just once. The J gene is TRBJ2-3, the V gene TRBV5-1, with 10 bases that match TRBD2. This CDR3 spans 18 amino acids. Germline V gene lookup returns CDR1 SGHRS and CDR2 YFSETQ. V lost 4 bases and J lost 5; bases outside the gene matches: 16. The chain's CDR3 is CASSLPNGGLAAGDTQYF. In nucleotides, the CDR3 is TGCGCCAGCAGCCTACCGAACGGCGGACTAGCGGCTGGAGATACGCAGTATTTT.

This chain connects TRBV5-4 to TRBJ2-7; the D gene is possibly TRBD2 (6 bases). V lost 1 base, J lost 4 bases, and 15 bases lay in between. CDR1 and CDR2 (germline): SGHNT, YYREEE (reference sequence). This CDR3 has 15 residues. The CDR3 protein is CASSLPGLTSYEQYF. CDR3 nucleotides: TGTGCCAGCAGCTTGCCGGGACTTACTTCATACGAGCAGTACTTC.

The chain employs TRBV2 and TRBJ2-3; 7 nucleotides line up with TRBD1. Germline V gene lookup returns CDR1 SNHLY and CDR2 FYNNEI. Trimming removed 4 bases from V and 1 base from J; junction bases left unmatched: 5. The CDR3 totals 15 residues. As DNA, the CDR3 is TGTGCCAGCAGTGCTAGTACAGGGGGCACAGATACGCAGTATTTT. Translation gives CASSASTGGTDTQYF.

V usage is TRBV4-2 and J usage is TRBJ1-2; D unclear. Germline V gives CDR1 LGHNA, CDR2 YNFKEQ. V lost 1 base and J 0 bases, leaving 12 bases between the germline ends. CDR3 length equals 16 residues. This CDR3 reads CASSQVLGRTNYGYTF. CDR3 in DNA: TGTGCCAGCAGCCAAGTCCTTGGAAGGACTAACTATGGCTACACCTTC.

J is TRBJ2-5 and V is TRBV7-9; D is unresolved. Trimming shortened V by 0 bases and J by 5 bases, and 7 bases separated the two germline ends. CDR3 size: 13 residues. Germline V CDR1 and CDR2: SEHNR, FQNEAQ (reference sequence). CDR3 sequence: CASSLAGIETQYF. The CDR3 DNA is TGTGCCAGCAGCTTAGCGGGAATCGAGACCCAGTACTTC.

The J gene is TRBJ2-7, the V gene TRBV5-1, with 8 bases matching TRBD1. The length of the CDR3 is 14 residues. After removal of 0 bases from V and 4 bases from J, the junction contained 3 bases not matched to a gene. CDR1 SGHRS and CDR2 YFSETQ come from the germline V gene. CDR3 sequence reads: CASSLGTGTYEQYF. The CDR3 DNA is TGCGCCAGCAGCTTGGGGACAGGGACTTACGAGCAGTACTTC.

The V gene is TRBV18, the J gene TRBJ1-1; 8 positions agree with TRBD1. Germline lookup yields CDR1 KGHSH and CDR2 LQKENI. V gave up 8 bases and J gave up 4 bases; unmatched junction bases: 18. The CDR3 is 17 amino acids. For the CDR3, the DNA is TGTGCCAGCGGCGACAACACCCTAACAGGGGGGAGCACTGAAGCTTTCTTT. Encoded protein: CASGDNTLTGGSTEAFF.

The count of this clone is one. The genes are TRBV5-1 and TRBJ2-3, with a possible D match to TRBD2 (5 bases). CDR3 length equals 16 residues. The germline V gene has CDR1 SGHRS and CDR2 YFSETQ. V gave up 1 base and J gave up 7 bases, with 19 bases separating them. This chain's CDR3 is CASSLTTSGKLNTQYF. CDR3 in DNA: TGCGCCAGCAGCTTGACTACTAGTGGCAAATTGAATACGCAGTATTTT.

The chain links TRBV29-1 to TRBJ1-4; TRBD1 might be the D (5 bases). Germline V lookup: CDR1 SQVTM, CDR2 ANQGSEA. The germline V and J ends were trimmed by 4 bases and 5 bases, with 11 bases remaining between them. This CDR3 contains 13 residues. CDR3 nucleotides: TGCAGCGTTGCGACAGCGGCAAATGAAAAACTGTTTTTT. Its protein is CSVATAANEKLFF.

The CDR3, as DNA: TGTGCCAGCCCCCGGACATCTAAGTGGGAAAAACTGTTTTTT. This gives the protein CASPRTSKWEKLFF. The chain uses TRBV6-9 and TRBJ1-4, with D perhaps TRBD1 (5 bases). Germline CDR1 is MNHGY and CDR2 is SVAAGI. The CDR3 covers 14 residues. Trimming cost V 8 bases and J 8 bases, with 18 bases left between them.

This clone was picked up a small number of times. The rearrangement joins TRBV5-1 to TRBJ2-1, with D maybe TRBD1 (6 bases). CDR1 is SGHRS, CDR2 YFSETQ, per germline. V lost 4 bases and J lost 4, with 12 bases in between. CDR3 size: 14 residues. The chain's CDR3 is CASSTPGQYNEQFF. The CDR3 DNA reads TGCGCCAGCAGCACACCGGGACAATACAATGAGCAGTTCTTC. Using reference TRBV5-1 and TRBJ2-1 for the parts outside the CDR3, the full variable domain is KAGVTQTPRYLIKTRGQQVTLSCSPISGHRSVSWYQQTPGQGLQFLFEYFSETQRNKGNFPGRFSGRQFSNSRSEMNVSTLELGDSALYLCASSTPGQYNEQFFGPGTRLTVL.

The chain links TRBV28 to TRBJ1-2; D remains unclear. Germline loops: CDR1 MDHEN, CDR2 SYDVKM. This CDR3 has 14 amino acids. V lost 4 bases and J 4 bases, leaving 13 bases between the germline ends. The CDR3 reads CASSSSSFLYGYTF. The CDR3, as DNA: TGTGCCAGCAGTTCCTCCAGTTTTCTCTATGGCTACACCTTC.

The chain recombines TRBV5-1 with TRBJ2-6; D not resolved. This CDR3 is 15 amino acids long. CDR1 and CDR2 (germline): SGHRS, YFSETQ. The germline V and J ends were trimmed by 1 base and 4 bases, with 9 bases remaining between them. The CDR3 sequence is CASSLQRAGANVLTF. CDR3 bases: TGCGCCAGCAGCTTGCAACGGGCGGGGGCCAACGTCCTGACTTTC.

The chain has TRBV19 and TRBJ2-5, with TRBD2 matching 11 bases. The trim removed 2 bases at V and 5 bases at J, leaving 31 bases unmatched. The V gene's germline CDR1 is LNHDA and CDR2 SQIVND (reference sequence). The CDR3 has 24 amino acids. For the CDR3, the DNA is TGTGCCAGTAGTATACGACTTTTGGTCAGGGGCTCTAGCGGGAGGCCAAGTGATGGTGAGACCCAGTACTTC. It is translated as CASSIRLLVRGSSGRPSDGETQYF.

This clone has more than one count but fewer than ten. J is TRBJ1-2 and V is TRBV4-2; maybe TRBD1 (5 bases). The ends were cut back, 0 bases at V and 8 bases at J, with 16 bases in the middle. The CDR3 covers 15 residues. Germline V gene lookup returns CDR1 LGHNA and CDR2 YNFKEQ. The CDR3 here is CASSQDLAGVSGYTF. The DNA for the CDR3 is TGTGCCAGCAGCCAAGATTTGGCGGGGGTGAGCGGCTACACCTTC.

This clone was observed once. The chain uses TRBV19 and TRBJ1-2, with 7 bases matching TRBD1. Germline trimming cut 6 bases from V and 4 bases from J; bases unmatched to any gene: 8. Germline V lookup: CDR1 LNHDA, CDR2 SQIVND (reference sequence). The CDR3 spans 14 residues. CDR3 sequence (DNA): TGTGCCAGTAGCCTGGAGACAGGGCTCTATGGCTACACCTTC. This codes for CASSLETGLYGYTF.

A word on this clone: Different DNA sequences within this sample yield the same CDR3. The chain couples TRBV28 to TRBJ2-7; unclear D gene. The ends were cut back, 2 bases at V and 0 bases at J, with 2 bases in the middle. Germline-derived CDR1 and CDR2 are MDHEN and SYDVKM. This CDR3 has 12 residues. The CDR3 sequence: CASSLISYEQYF. The CDR3 DNA reads as TGTGCCAGCAGTTTAATCTCCTACGAGCAGTACTTC. Full variable domain (outside the CDR3, taken from reference TRBV28 and TRBJ2-7): DVKVTQSSRYLVKRTGEKVFLECVQDMDHENMFWYRQDPGLGLRLIYFSYDVKMKEKGDIPEGYSVSREKKERFSLILESASTNQTSMYLCASSLISYEQYFGPGTRLTVT.

The gene calls are TRBV6-1 and TRBJ1-5; no reliable D call. The CDR3 totals 11 residues. Germline CDR1 is MNHNS and CDR2 is SASEGT. V was trimmed by 6 bases and J by 3 bases, leaving 3 bases between them. The CDR3 DNA reads as TGTGCCAGCAGGGACAATCAGCCCCAGCATTTT. Translation: CASRDNQPQHF.

The V gene is TRBV5-1, the J gene TRBJ2-1; 12 positions match TRBD2. Germline V gene data show CDR1 as SGHRS and CDR2 as YFSETQ. This CDR3 has 16 residues. The junction had 10 bases not matched to a gene; V was cut back by 5 bases and J by 7 bases. In nucleotides, the CDR3 is TGCGCCAGCAGTTGGCCTAGCGGGAGGGCAAGGAATGAGCAGTTCTTC. Its translation is CASSWPSGRARNEQFF. Looking up the rest from reference TRBV5-1 and TRBJ2-1 gives the full variable domain: KAGVTQTPRYLIKTRGQQVTLSCSPISGHRSVSWYQQTPGQGLQFLFEYFSETQRNKGNFPGRFSGRQFSNSRSEMNVSTLELGDSALYLCASSWPSGRARNEQFFGPGTRLTVL.

This sequence joins TRBV7-2 and TRBJ1-2, with TRBD1 identical over 7 bases. V shed 3 bases, J shed 5 bases, and the junction held 6 bases outside the gene matches. Germline lookup yields CDR1 SGHTA and CDR2 FQGNSA. The CDR3 extends over 14 amino acids. In DNA form, the CDR3 reads TGTGCCAGCAGCTTTTACAGGGGCGGGTATGGCTACACCTTC. Translating gives CASSFYRGGYGYTF.

The V call is TRBV15, the J call TRBJ2-7; unclear D gene. CDR1 LNHNV and CDR2 YYDKDF come from the germline V gene (reference sequence). This CDR3 contains 16 residues. V lost 0 bases and J lost 7, with 19 bases in between. CDR3 sequence: CATSRDGRVGSLEQYF. The CDR3 DNA reads as TGTGCCACCAGCAGAGACGGGCGTGTGGGTTCTTTGGAGCAGTACTTC.

This clone was counted once. The chain carries TRBV6-5 and TRBJ2-2; possibly TRBD2 for D (5 bases). Deletions cut 7 bases from V and 6 bases from J, with 9 bases between. This CDR3 comprises 12 residues. Germline-derived CDR1 and CDR2 are MNHEY and SVGAGI. CDR3 in DNA: TGTGCCAGCACAGGAGGACCCGGGGAGCTGTTTTTT. The encoded protein is CASTGGPGELFF.

The chain combines TRBV29-1 with TRBJ2-7; tentatively, D is TRBD1 (5 bases). CDR3 length equals 13 residues. V lost 0 bases to trimming and J lost 4 bases, with 10 bases between them. CDR1 SQVTM and CDR2 ANQGSEA come from the germline V gene. CDR3 sequence (DNA): TGCAGCGTTGAAGATCTTAAGGGGTACGAGCAGTACTTC. As protein: CSVEDLKGYEQYF.

The CDR3 protein is CASARGTTEAFF. Here the CDR3 DNA reads TGTGCCAGCGCCAGGGGAACGACTGAAGCTTTCTTT. The chain uses TRBV6-5 and TRBJ1-1, with D possibly being TRBD1 (6 bases). Germline loops: CDR1 MNHEY, CDR2 SVGAGI. This CDR3 has 12 residues. V was pared by 8 bases and J by 5 bases, with 12 bases between.

The chain links TRBV2 to TRBJ1-5; TRBD1 aligns across 7 bases. CDR1 and CDR2 from the germline V gene are SNHLY and FYNNEI. The CDR3 has 14 amino acids. The junction had 3 bases not matched to a gene; V was cut back by 6 bases and J by 1 base. CDR3 bases: TGTGCCAGCAGCAGGGGGTTCAGCAATCAGCCCCAGCATTTT. This gives the protein CASSRGFSNQPQHF.

This clone has only a few counts. The rearrangement links TRBV5-4 to TRBJ2-2; D ambiguous. CDR1 and CDR2 from the germline V gene are SGHNT and YYREEE (reference sequence). The ends were cut back, 4 bases at V and 6 bases at J, with 22 bases in the middle. The CDR3 runs 17 residues. CDR3 in DNA: TGTGCCAGCAGCCCTGACCCCCCCTTAGGTGCCTCCGGGGAGCTGTTTTTT. Translating gives CASSPDPPLGASGELFF. The full variable domain, with the rest looked up from reference TRBV5-4 and TRBJ2-2, is ETGVTQSPTHLIKTRGQQVTLRCSSQSGHNTVSWYQQALGQGPQFIFQYYREEENGRGNFPPRFSGLQFPNYSSELNVNALELDDSALYLCASSPDPPLGASGELFFGEGSRLTVL.

CDR3 loop: CASSRWAGSGRTGELFF. In DNA, the CDR3 is TGTGCCAGCAGCCGTTGGGCCGGGAGCGGGAGGACCGGGGAGCTGTTTTTT. The chain combines TRBV11-2 with TRBJ2-2; the match to TRBD2 covers 9 bases. CDR1 is SGHAT, CDR2 FQNNGV, per germline. With 5 bases clipped from V and 5 bases from J, the junction kept 12 bases outside the gene matches. The CDR3 runs 17 residues.